This is a list of T cell receptor beta chains from one sample in a study of cytomegalovirus exposure and HLA in healthy donors. Sequencing used immunoSEQ multiplex PCR; TCRdb keeps in-frame clones, though not all of them. The sample consists of about 160,000 clones, 95% to 97% of them appearing once. The material sequenced was PBMCs. These receptor sequences come from a woman between 18 and 30 years old in good health and CMV-seronegative. The CDR3 runs from the conserved cysteine through the conserved F or W. A D gene is named only where the DNA matches it firmly. Size tells how often a clone was seen (once, few, many) or the class of an expanded clone, and some rows leave it out.

D: NA
size: few
J: TRBJ2-5
V: TRBV5-1
DNA: TGCGCCAGCAGCTCGACAGTTGCAGAGACCCAGTACTTC
CDR3: CASSSTVAETQYF

D: TRBD2
size: NA
J: TRBJ2-7
V: TRBV6-7
DNA: TGTGCCAGCAGTTACGGTTGGACTAGCTCGATGGGAACCTACGAGCAGTACTTC
CDR3: CASSYGWTSSMGTYEQYF

D: TRBD1
size: NA
J: TRBJ1-2
V: TRBV6-1
DNA: TGTGCCAGCAGGGGCGACAGGGTCAATGGCTACACCTTC
CDR3: CASRGDRVNGYTF

D: NA
size: once
J: TRBJ1-2
V: TRBV30
DNA: TGTGCCTGGAACCAAGGGGGTCCGGGCTACACCTTC
CDR3: CAWNQGGPGYTF

D: TRBD2
size: NA
J: TRBJ2-5
V: TRBV4-2
DNA: TGTGCCAGCAGCCAAGGAGCGGGGGGCCCAGAGACCCAGTACTTC
CDR3: CASSQGAGGPETQYF

D: TRBD1
size: once
J: TRBJ1-2
V: TRBV2
DNA: TGTGCCAGCAGTGAGTCCGGGACAGCTAACTATGGCTACACCTTC
CDR3: CASSESGTANYGYTF

D: NA
size: NA
J: TRBJ1-3
V: TRBV2
DNA: TGTGCCAGCAGTCAAAACAGGGTTCTCACTGGAAACACCATATATTTT
CDR3: CASSQNRVLTGNTIYF

D: NA
size: NA
J: TRBJ1-2
V: TRBV7-2
DNA: TGTGCCAGCAGCTTAGTATTCAACTATGGCTACACCTTC
CDR3: CASSLVFNYGYTF

D: NA
size: NA
J: TRBJ1-3
V: TRBV5-5
DNA: TGTGCCAGCAGCTTGGGCCCCCTACAGGGACTAGGAAACACCATATATTTT
CDR3: CASSLGPLQGLGNTIYF

D: NA
size: NA
J: TRBJ2-3
V: TRBV2
DNA: TGTGCCAGCAGTGAGCAGGGTAGCACAGATACGCAGTATTTT
CDR3: CASSEQGSTDTQYF

D: TRBD1
size: NA
J: TRBJ1-1
V: TRBV7-9
DNA: TGTGCCAGCAGCCCAACGGCACAGGGGGCCGCTGAAGCTTTCTTT
CDR3: CASSPTAQGAAEAFF

D: NA
size: NA
J: TRBJ1-1
V: TRBV5-6
DNA: TGTGCCAGCAGCTGGGAGGGCTGGGCGAACCTGAACACTGAAGCTTTCTTT
CDR3: CASSWEGWANLNTEAFF

D: NA
size: NA
J: TRBJ2-7
V: TRBV7-7
DNA: TGTGCTAGCAGCTTAGCCGAGAGTTACGAGCAGTACTTC
CDR3: CASSLAESYEQYF

D: NA
size: NA
J: TRBJ2-5
V: TRBV7-2
DNA: TGTGCCAGCAGCGATACCAGGGGATCCGAGACCCAGTACTTC
CDR3: CASSDTRGSETQYF

D: TRBD1
size: NA
J: TRBJ2-2
V: TRBV5-1
DNA: TGCGCCAGCAGCTTGGAGGGACAGGGGAACACCGGGGAGCTGTTTTTT
CDR3: CASSLEGQGNTGELFF

D: TRBD2
size: NA
J: TRBJ2-7
V: TRBV7-2
DNA: TGTGCCAGCAGCCCTAGCGGGGGGGCCCCCTACGAGCAGTACTTC
CDR3: CASSPSGGAPYEQYF

D: TRBD2
size: NA
J: TRBJ2-5
V: TRBV14
DNA: TGTGCCAGCAGCCAAAGGTGGCTAGCGGGGGGGCCCCTTACGGAGACCCAGTACTTC
CDR3: CASSQRWLAGGPLTETQYF

D: TRBD1
size: NA
J: TRBJ2-7
V: TRBV29-1
DNA: TGCAGCGTTAAGGACAGGGGCGCCTACGAGCAGTACTTC
CDR3: CSVKDRGAYEQYF

D: TRBD1
size: NA
J: TRBJ2-7
V: TRBV5-6
DNA: TGTGCCACCCAATGTAGGGACAGGGGCGAGCAGTACTTC
CDR3: CATQCRDRGEQYF

D: NA
size: NA
J: TRBJ2-5
V: TRBV30
DNA: TGTGCCTGGGAATTCGGGGAGACCCAGTACTTC
CDR3: CAWEFGETQYF

D: NA
size: NA
J: TRBJ2-2
V: TRBV6-5
DNA: TGTGCCAGCAGTCAGGGGCGGACCAACACCGGGGAGCTGTTTTTT
CDR3: CASSQGRTNTGELFF

D: TRBD2
size: NA
J: TRBJ2-1
V: TRBV6-4
DNA: TGTGCCAGCAGAGCACTAGCGCTCTCCTACAATGAGCAGTTCTTC
CDR3: CASRALALSYNEQFF

D: NA
size: NA
J: TRBJ2-1
V: TRBV7-2
DNA: TGTGCCAGCAGCTTAGGGGCAGAATACAATGAGCAGTTCTTC
CDR3: CASSLGAEYNEQFF

D: NA
size: NA
J: TRBJ2-5
V: TRBV15
DNA: TGTGCCACCAGCAGAGCTGCGGGGCAAGAGACCCAGTACTTC
CDR3: CATSRAAGQETQYF

D: NA
size: NA
J: TRBJ1-2
V: TRBV19
DNA: TGTGCCAGTAGATCTCGGGGGATTGGCTACACCTTC
CDR3: CASRSRGIGYTF

D: NA
size: NA
J: TRBJ2-1
V: TRBV7-6
DNA: TGTGCCAGCAGCGCCCAGGGTGGTGAGCAGTTCTTC
CDR3: CASSAQGGEQFF

D: NA
size: NA
J: TRBJ1-2
V: TRBV2
DNA: TGTGCCAGCAGTGACTCCGGGTACTATGGCTACACCTTC
CDR3: CASSDSGYYGYTF

D: TRBD2
size: NA
J: TRBJ2-7
V: TRBV6-5
DNA: TGTGCCAGCACCCCCGCCGGCGGGAGGTCAAACGAGCAGTACTTC
CDR3: CASTPAGGRSNEQYF

D: NA
size: NA
J: TRBJ2-4
V: TRBV9
DNA: TGTGCCAGCAGCGTTAATTCAGGGGTGGCCAAAAACATTCAGTACTTC
CDR3: CASSVNSGVAKNIQYF

D: TRBD1
size: NA
J: TRBJ2-7
V: TRBV30
DNA: TGTGCCTGGAGTAAATCGGGGACAGGGAGGGACGAGCAGTACTTC
CDR3: CAWSKSGTGRDEQYF

D: NA
size: NA
J: TRBJ1-6
V: TRBV5-1
DNA: TGCGCCAGCAGCTTGGCCGGGGGTTATAATTCACCCCTCCACTTT
CDR3: CASSLAGGYNSPLHF

D: TRBD2
size: NA
J: TRBJ2-7
V: TRBV9
DNA: TGTGCCAGCAGCCTAAGTGGGGCGGGACTAGCCTACGAGCAGTACTTC
CDR3: CASSLSGAGLAYEQYF

D: NA
size: NA
J: TRBJ1-5
V: TRBV2
DNA: TGTGCCAGCAGGCTAATACGCAGGAGCAATCAGCCCCAGCATTTT
CDR3: CASRLIRRSNQPQHF

D: TRBD1
size: NA
J: TRBJ1-3
V: TRBV6-5
DNA: TGTGCCAGCAGTTACGCCACGGGACAGGGGGTGTTCACCATATATTTT
CDR3: CASSYATGQGVFTIYF

D: NA
size: NA
J: TRBJ2-1
V: TRBV6-1
DNA: TGTGCCAGCAGTGAAATGAGGGGACGGGGGATTAATGAGCAGTTCTTC
CDR3: CASSEMRGRGINEQFF

D: TRBD2
size: NA
J: TRBJ2-3
V: TRBV11-2
DNA: TGTGCCAGCAGCTCTAGCGGGGCGGGCACAGATACGCAGTATTTT
CDR3: CASSSSGAGTDTQYF

D: NA
size: NA
J: TRBJ1-1
V: TRBV5-4
DNA: TGTGCCAGCACCTTGGACGGGAACACTGAAGCTTTCTTT
CDR3: CASTLDGNTEAFF

D: NA
size: NA
J: TRBJ2-5
V: TRBV29-1
DNA: TGCAGCGTTGAGGAGGCAGGGGTTCATGAGACCCAGTACTTC
CDR3: CSVEEAGVHETQYF

D: NA
size: NA
J: TRBJ2-3
V: TRBV7-9
DNA: TGTGCCAGCAGCTTAGGGGAGACTGGGGTCCAGAGTAGGACGCAGTATTTT
CDR3: CASSLGETGVQSRTQYF

D: TRBD1
size: few
J: TRBJ1-6
V: TRBV27
DNA: TGTGCCACCACCTCCGGACAGGTTAATTCACCCCTCCACTTT
CDR3: CATTSGQVNSPLHF

D: NA
size: NA
J: TRBJ1-4
V: TRBV27
DNA: TGTGCCAGCAGTTTGGTAGGGGGGGAGGAAAAACTGTTTTTT
CDR3: CASSLVGGEEKLFF

D: NA
size: NA
J: TRBJ2-6
V: TRBV4-3
DNA: TGCGCCAGCAGCCAAGATCTAAGTCCTGGGGCCAACGTCCTGACTTTC
CDR3: CASSQDLSPGANVLTF

D: TRBD1
size: NA
J: TRBJ1-4
V: TRBV6-5
DNA: TGTGCCAGCAGTACGACAGGGTTAGGGGAAAAACTGTTTTTT
CDR3: CASSTTGLGEKLFF

D: TRBD2
size: NA
J: TRBJ2-7
V: TRBV29-1
DNA: TGCAGCGTTGAGAAACCCCAGCGGGGTGGCGAGCAGTACTTC
CDR3: CSVEKPQRGGEQYF

D: TRBD1
size: NA
J: TRBJ2-7
V: TRBV5-1
DNA: TGCGCCAGCAGCTACGGGACAGTTGAAGCCTACGAGCAGTACTTC
CDR3: CASSYGTVEAYEQYF

D: TRBD2
size: NA
J: TRBJ2-1
V: TRBV27
DNA: TGTGCCAGCAGTAAAGCGGGGGCGCGAGGCAATGAGCAGTTCTTC
CDR3: CASSKAGARGNEQFF

D: TRBD2
size: NA
J: TRBJ2-1
V: TRBV27
DNA: TGTGCCAGCTCCCCGGGGGGGGTTTACAATGAGCAGTTCTTC
CDR3: CASSPGGVYNEQFF

D: NA
size: NA
J: TRBJ2-3
V: TRBV18
DNA: TGTGCCAGCTCAGCCGCGGGGGCTAGCACAGATACGCAGTATTTT
CDR3: CASSAAGASTDTQYF

D: NA
size: NA
J: TRBJ1-2
V: TRBV4-1
DNA: TGCGCCAGCAGCCAAGACCGGGGGAGTGGGGGCTACACCTTC
CDR3: CASSQDRGSGGYTF